The rows below give T cell receptor beta chains drawn from one sample of a study of vaccination effects on CD4 cells after COVID-19. Sequenced by immunoSEQ multiplex PCR; TCRdb stores in-frame clones only, minus some. There are some 63,000 clones in the sample; under 85% occur only once, and under 30% lies in the top ten. No antigen has been assigned to these receptors. Here the sequenced sample was CD4+ T cells from PBMCs cultured without peptide, taken before COVID-19 vaccination. The receptors here all came from a human donor who had a prior SARS-CoV-2 infection. Each CDR3 is given with its conserved first and last residue. D genes are given only for firm matches. Expanded clones are given a class, and other clones once, few, many or no size at all.

v_gene	d_gene	j_gene	abundance	CDR3aa	CDR3nt
TRBV18	NA	TRBJ2-3	NA	CASSPRTDTQYF	TGTGCCAGCTCACCACGGACAGATACGCAGTATTTT
TRBV6-5	NA	TRBJ2-6	NA	CASSLSGANVLTF	TGTGCCAGCAGTCTCTCTGGGGCCAACGTCCTGACTTTC
TRBV18	NA	TRBJ2-5	NA	CASSPVGDTETQYF	TGTGCCAGCTCACCCGTAGGTGATACGGAGACCCAGTACTTC
TRBV5-1	NA	TRBJ1-1	few	CASSFLGDRDTEAFF	TGCGCCAGCAGCTTTTTAGGGGATCGGGACACTGAAGCTTTCTTT
TRBV2	NA	TRBJ2-5	few	CASSRGPISGQETQYF	TGTGCCAGCAGCCGGGGACCCATATCCGGGCAAGAGACCCAGTACTTC
TRBV3-1/TRBV3-2	NA	TRBJ2-1	NA	CASSKSDEQFF	TGTGCCAGCAGCAAATCGGATGAGCAGTTCTTC
TRBV12-2	NA	TRBJ2-7	NA	CASRLQTGRASYEQYF	TGTGCAAGTCGCTTGCAGACAGGACGAGCCTCCTACGAGCAGTACTTC
TRBV5-1	NA	TRBJ1-4	few	CASSLGGNEKLFF	TGCGCCAGCAGCTTGGGGGGGAATGAAAAACTGTTTTTT
TRBV7-8	TRBD1	TRBJ1-5	NA	CASSLDLDRSRQPQHF	TGTGCCAGCAGCTTAGACCTGGACAGGTCGAGACAGCCCCAGCATTTT
TRBV18	TRBD2	TRBJ2-1	few	CASSLTSGRAWGEQFF	TGTGCCAGCTCCCTGACTAGCGGGAGGGCCTGGGGTGAGCAGTTCTTC
TRBV11-3	TRBD1	TRBJ1-1	NA	CASSASGTGGTEAFF	TGTGCCAGCAGCGCATCCGGGACAGGGGGCACTGAAGCTTTCTTT
TRBV15	NA	TRBJ1-3	few	CATSIESGNTIYF	TGTGCCACCAGCATAGAGTCTGGAAACACCATATATTTT
TRBV7-6	NA	TRBJ1-3	few	CASSSEGPTGPSGNTIYF	TGTGCCAGCAGCTCGGAAGGGCCTACAGGGCCCTCTGGAAACACCATATATTTT
TRBV7-2	NA	TRBJ2-1	NA	CASSLQQGLLGNEQFF	TGTGCCAGCAGCTTACAACAGGGCTTGTTGGGCAATGAGCAGTTCTTC
TRBV2	NA	TRBJ1-1	NA	CASSDVGRGIAEAFF	TGTGCCAGCAGTGATGTCGGCAGGGGTATTGCTGAAGCTTTCTTT
TRBV5-6	TRBD2	TRBJ2-1	NA	CASSLAGAGGPNEQFF	TGTGCCAGCAGCTTGGCCGGAGCGGGGGGGCCGAATGAGCAGTTCTTC
TRBV4-3	TRBD2	TRBJ2-1	once	CASSQKSWTSTAPTEQFF	TGCGCCAGCAGCCAAAAGAGTTGGACTAGCACCGCCCCCACTGAGCAGTTCTTC
TRBV5-4	TRBD2	TRBJ2-3	NA	CASSLAMTSGKADTQYF	TGTGCCAGCAGCTTGGCCATGACTAGCGGTAAGGCAGATACGCAGTATTTT
TRBV18	NA	TRBJ2-4	NA	CASSPQLVEGLGNIQYF	TGTGCCAGCTCACCACAGCTAGTTGAGGGGTTGGGAAACATTCAGTACTTC
TRBV18	NA	TRBJ1-6	few	CASSPLTGNSPLHF	TGTGCCAGCTCACCACTGACTGGAAATTCACCCCTCCACTTT
TRBV21-1	NA	TRBJ2-2	NA	CASSSPGQGPITNTGELFF	TGTGCCAGCAGCTCCCCGGGACAGGGGCCGATAACGAACACCGGGGAGCTGTTTTTT
TRBV5-6	NA	TRBJ1-5	NA	CASSLGPGEQPQHF	TGTGCCAGCAGCTTGGGACCAGGGGAGCAGCCCCAGCATTTT
TRBV4-3	TRBD1	TRBJ2-5	NA	CASSQYLSPRTGRETQYF	TGCGCCAGCAGCCAATACCTTTCCCCTCGGACAGGGAGAGAGACCCAGTACTTC
TRBV5-4	TRBD1	TRBJ1-1	NA	CASSADRGRTEAFF	TGTGCCAGCAGCGCTGACAGGGGGAGGACTGAAGCTTTCTTT
TRBV6-2/TRBV6-3	NA	TRBJ2-3	NA	CASSYPGLALSTDTQYF	TGTGCCAGCAGTTATCCTGGGCTAGCGTTAAGCACAGATACGCAGTATTTT
TRBV5-4	NA	TRBJ2-2	NA	CASSTEWGESTGELFF	TGTGCCAGCAGCACCGAATGGGGGGAGTCCACCGGGGAGCTGTTTTTT
TRBV18	TRBD1	TRBJ2-7	few	CASSPGQGPYEQYF	TGTGCCAGCTCACCAGGACAGGGACCCTACGAGCAGTACTTC
TRBV5-1	NA	TRBJ2-5	once	CASRLGALDGWYF	TGCGCCAGCAGATTGGGAGCTCTAGATGGGTGGTACTTC
TRBV5-1	NA	TRBJ2-5	NA	CASSLGASRQETQYF	TGCGCCAGCAGCTTGGGCGCCAGTCGTCAAGAGACCCAGTACTTC